At least ten counts were recorded for the clone carrying this T cell receptor beta chain. Its antigen is undetermined. This sample is drawn from a study of T cells in Graves' hyperthyroidism and ophthalmopathy. Findings of the study overall: Model-based prediction identified ophthalmopathy a median 6.5 months prior to its onset. In simple terms, a model built on 13 V-J features told ophthalmopathy apart from stable hyperthyroidism. Most clonotypes expanded in the thyroid (above 0.001) were also present in blood.

Germline assignment: CDR1 MDHEN and CDR2 SYDVKM. V was trimmed by 6 bases and J by 1 base, leaving 12 bases between them. The CDR3 runs to 14 residues. Lactation, pregnancy, other autoimmune disease or uncontrolled infection led to exclusion of patients. The CDR3 regions of TCR beta were amplified from RNA transcripts. The TCR CDR3 was amplified in a first-round RT-PCR using the HTBI primer set. Each CDR3 protein is one row after TCRdb ran MiXCR on the multiplex PCR reads. The table shows 500,000 to 600,000 distinct CDR3 sequences, with around 43% occurring only once. Sequencing input: peripheral blood or thyroid tissue (not recorded which). The clonotype originates from an adult woman with Graves' disease, either hyperthyroidism or ophthalmopathy (not recorded which). This chain links TRBV28 with TRBJ1-1; no definite D call. In DNA form, the CDR3 reads TGTGCCAGCAGGGTCAGTACTCGGAACACTGAAGCTTTCTTT. This translates into CASRVSTRNTEAFF.